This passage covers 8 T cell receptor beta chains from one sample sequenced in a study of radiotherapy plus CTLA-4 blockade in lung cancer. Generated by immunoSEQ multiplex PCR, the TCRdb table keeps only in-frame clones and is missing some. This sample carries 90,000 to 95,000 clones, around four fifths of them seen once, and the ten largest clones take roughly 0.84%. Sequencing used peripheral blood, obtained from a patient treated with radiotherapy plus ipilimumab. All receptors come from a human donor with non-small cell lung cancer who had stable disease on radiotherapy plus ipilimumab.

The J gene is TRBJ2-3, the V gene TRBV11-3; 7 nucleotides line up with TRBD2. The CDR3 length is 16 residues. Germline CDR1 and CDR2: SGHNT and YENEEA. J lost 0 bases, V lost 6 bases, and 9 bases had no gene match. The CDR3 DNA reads TGTGCCAGCAGTTTATCTGCGGGACTAAGCACAGATACGCAGTATTTT. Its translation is CASSLSAGLSTDTQYF. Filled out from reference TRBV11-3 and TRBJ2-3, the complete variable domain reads EAGVVQSPRYKIIEKKQPVAFWCNPISGHNTLYWYLQNLGQGPELLIRYENEEAVDDSQLPKDRFSAERLKGVDSTLKIQPAELGDSAVYLCASSLSAGLSTDTQYFGPGTRLTVL.

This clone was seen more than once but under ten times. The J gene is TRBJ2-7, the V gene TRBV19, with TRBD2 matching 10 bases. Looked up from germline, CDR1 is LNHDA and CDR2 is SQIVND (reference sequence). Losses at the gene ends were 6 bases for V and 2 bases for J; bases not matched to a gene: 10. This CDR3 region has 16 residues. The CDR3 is CASRDSPSGGPYEQYF. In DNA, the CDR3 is TGTGCCAGTAGAGACTCCCCTAGCGGGGGTCCCTACGAGCAGTACTTC. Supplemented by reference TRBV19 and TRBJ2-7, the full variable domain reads DGGITQSPKYLFRKEGQNVTLSCEQNLNHDAMYWYRQDPGQGLRLIYYSQIVNDFQKGDIAEGYSVSREKKESFPLTVTSAQKNPTAFYLCASRDSPSGGPYEQYFGPGTRLTVT.

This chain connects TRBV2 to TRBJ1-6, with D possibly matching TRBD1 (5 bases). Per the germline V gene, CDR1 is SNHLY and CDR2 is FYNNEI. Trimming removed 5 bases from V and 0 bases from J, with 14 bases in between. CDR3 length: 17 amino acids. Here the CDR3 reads CASSYRSTGSYNSPLHF. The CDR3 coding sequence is TGTGCCAGCAGTTACAGGTCGACGGGCTCCTATAATTCACCCCTCCACTTT.

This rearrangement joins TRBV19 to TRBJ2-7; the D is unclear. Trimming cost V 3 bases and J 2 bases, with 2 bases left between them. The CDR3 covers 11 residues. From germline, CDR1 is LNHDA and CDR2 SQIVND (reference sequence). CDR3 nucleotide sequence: TGTGCCAGTAGTATTGCCTACGAGCAGTACTTC. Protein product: CASSIAYEQYF.

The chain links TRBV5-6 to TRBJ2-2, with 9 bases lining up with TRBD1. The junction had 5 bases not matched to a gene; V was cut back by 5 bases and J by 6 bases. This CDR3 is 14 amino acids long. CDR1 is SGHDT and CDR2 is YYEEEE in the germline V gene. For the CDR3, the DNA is TGTGCCAGCAGGTACAGGGGGCTTGCCGGGGAGCTGTTTTTT. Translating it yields CASRYRGLAGELFF.

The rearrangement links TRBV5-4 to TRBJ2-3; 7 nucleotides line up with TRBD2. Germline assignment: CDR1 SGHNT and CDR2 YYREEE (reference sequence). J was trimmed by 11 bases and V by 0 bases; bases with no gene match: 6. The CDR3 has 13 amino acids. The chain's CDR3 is CASSLGAASGQYF. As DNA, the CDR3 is TGTGCCAGCAGCTTGGGAGCGGCTAGCGGGCAGTATTTT.

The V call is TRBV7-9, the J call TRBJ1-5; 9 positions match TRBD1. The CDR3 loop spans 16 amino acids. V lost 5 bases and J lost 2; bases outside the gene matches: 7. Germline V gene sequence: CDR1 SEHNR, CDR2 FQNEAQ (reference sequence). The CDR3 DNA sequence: TGTGCCAGCAGCCTAGGACAGGGGTTAGGCAATCAGCCCCAGCATTTT. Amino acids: CASSLGQGLGNQPQHF.

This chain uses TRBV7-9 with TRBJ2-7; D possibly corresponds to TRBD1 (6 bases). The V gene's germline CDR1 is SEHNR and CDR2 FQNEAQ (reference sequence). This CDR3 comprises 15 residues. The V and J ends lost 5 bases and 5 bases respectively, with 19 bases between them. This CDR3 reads CASSPLLGGTNEQYF. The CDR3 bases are TGTGCCAGCAGCCCCCTGTTAGGGGGTACTAACGAGCAGTACTTC.